The present TCR beta chain was sequenced within a study of long-term antiretroviral therapy in people with HIV. Whole-study results and caveats: No data were available on ART adherence, viral resistance or therapy changes.

The assay used was immunoSEQ (version v3.0), run at survey level. Sequencing was designed to cover roughly 40,000-50,000 T-cell genomes in each sample. Here immunoSEQ multiplex PCR was the method, and the copy in TCRdb shows in-frame clones only, minus some. The repertoire has roughly 28,000 clones, around 89% of them found once; the top ten carry roughly 4.1%. About this clone: What it binds is not known.

CDR1 is LGHNT and CDR2 is FRNRAP in the germline V gene. With 3 bases clipped from V and 0 bases from J, the junction kept 14 bases outside the gene matches. This CDR3 region has 18 residues. The input for sequencing was unsorted PBMCs, taken 0.5 years after starting antiretroviral therapy. The chain uses TRBV12-5 and TRBJ2-7, with 7 bases identical to TRBD2. The source is a woman in her late teens or twenties with HIV. The CDR3 is CASGFTLSGGGSSYEQYF. The CDR3 DNA sequence: TGTGCTAGTGGTTTTACGCTATCTGGAGGCGGGAGCTCCTACGAGCAGTACTTC.